A single TCR beta chain is shown here with its context. Its antigen is unidentified. Germline CDR1 ENHRY, CDR2 SYGVKD. Trimming took off 0 bases at V and 1 base at J, with 9 bases between the two ends. The CDR3 is 15 amino acids. The data were obtained in a study of OX40 agonist ivuxolimab in advanced cancers. Across the study: Intravenous ivuxolimab was administered to patients every 2 weeks at 0.01 to 10 mg/kg. Among those treated, three patients had partial responses, one with hepatocellular carcinoma and two with cutaneous melanoma. Overall study findings and caveats: The study found among the lowest clonal expansion in partial responders at 0.1-3.0 mg/kg.

This table comes from immunoSEQ multiplex PCR, and its TCRdb copy is limited to in-frame clones, with some not included. The sample consists of about 81,000 clones, around 90% of them appearing once. V and J are TRBV10-3 and TRBJ1-1; maybe TRBD1 (5 bases). Sequences were derived from CD4+ or CD8+ T cells sorted from blood, sampled in a trial of the OX40 agonist ivuxolimab. The source of this sequence is an adult with an advanced solid tumor such as melanoma, head and neck, liver or kidney cancer. The CDR3 spells CAISESRQSNTEAFF. The CDR3 DNA is TGTGCCATCAGTGAGTCAAGACAGTCGAACACTGAAGCTTTCTTT.